The 18 T cell receptor beta chains below were found in one sample sequenced in a study of T-cell reconstitution after alpha-beta-depleted transplantation in children. TCRbeta library preparation incorporated unique molecular identifiers. TCRdb called the PCR reads again in MiXCR, with one record for every CDR3 protein. This sample has about 200,000 distinct CDR3 sequences, with 6.3% found just once. Specimen: PBMCs, collected before TCRalphabeta/CD19-depleted stem cell transplant. These receptors were collected from a girl under three years old with combined immunodeficiency, due to receive a stem cell transplant.

This clonotype was picked up a small number of times. Given the absence of the conserved phenylalanine or tryptophan at the CDR3 end, a read error is likely. Because the CDR3's place on the DNA is in doubt, the DNA is left out and the CDR3 is given as listed by TCRdb. The genes are TRBV28 and TRBJ2-3; TRBD1, the table's D call, lacks a check against the DNA. The V gene's germline CDR1 is MDHEN and CDR2 SYDVKM. Ends included, the CDR3 has 10 residues. The CDR3 reads CASSPQDGQV.

This clonotype was detected only a few times. The chain uses TRBV7-9 and TRBJ1-2, with D tentatively TRBD1 (5 bases). Trimming removed 0 bases from V and 4 bases from J, with 12 bases in between. Germline V gene lookup returns CDR1 SEHNR and CDR2 FQNEAQ (reference sequence). There are 15 residues in the CDR3. The CDR3 coding sequence is TGTGCCAGCAGCTTAGCGGGGACGGACGTCTATGGCTACACCTTC. Translated, it gives CASSLAGTDVYGYTF.

This clonotype was seen at least ten times. V and J are TRBV9 and TRBJ1-3; D is undetermined. V was shortened by 9 bases and J by 1 base, with 5 bases between the two germline ends. The germline gives CDR1 SGDLS, CDR2 YYNGEE. The CDR3 runs 11 residues. As DNA, the CDR3 is TGTGCCACCGGGTCTGGAAACACCATATATTTT. It specifies CATGSGNTIYF.

This clonotype has at least ten counts. V usage is TRBV6-2 or TRBV6-3 and J usage is TRBJ1-5; D is undetermined. V shed 7 bases and J shed 3 bases, with 10 bases lying between them. The CDR3 runs to 13 residues. Per germline, CDR1 MNHEY and CDR2 SVGEGT. The CDR3 nucleotides read TGTGCCAGCACCTGGACGTTCAATCAGCCCCAGCATTTT. Its translation: CASTWTFNQPQHF.

This clonotype was recorded a few times. The CDR3 region is CASSQGVLAGDQRETQYF. The CDR3, as DNA: TGTGCCAGCAGCCAAGGGGTACTAGCGGGAGACCAGCGCGAGACCCAGTACTTC. The V and J genes are TRBV28 and TRBJ2-5, with TRBD2 identical over 11 bases. Germline-derived CDR1 and CDR2 are MDHEN and SYDVKM. The CDR3 runs 18 residues. Germline trimming cut 6 bases from V and 5 bases from J; bases unmatched to any gene: 17.

This clonotype occurred a few times. V usage is TRBV12-3 or TRBV12-4 and J usage is TRBJ2-6, with D tentatively TRBD1 or TRBD2 (6 bases each). CDR3 length: 17 amino acids. Trimming removed 3 bases from V and 0 bases from J, with 12 bases in between. The CDR3 loop is CASSLRGDNSGANVLTF. In DNA form, the CDR3 reads TGTGCCAGCAGTTTGAGGGGGGATAACTCTGGGGCCAACGTCCTGACTTTC.

This clonotype turned up a few times. The CDR3 loop reads CSCPGPGETQYF. CDR3 nucleotides: TGCAGCTGCCCGGGGCCTGGGGAGACCCAGTACTTC. The gene calls are TRBV20-1 and TRBJ2-5, with D perhaps being TRBD1 or TRBD2 (5 bases each). Germline CDR1 reads DFQATT; CDR2 reads SNEGSKA (reference sequence). The CDR3 contains 12 residues.

This clonotype was seen many times. This chain connects TRBV12-3 or TRBV12-4 to TRBJ2-5; possibly TRBD1 for D (5 bases). Trimming cost V 7 bases and J 5 bases, with 14 bases left between them. The CDR3 extends over 13 amino acids. CDR3 DNA sequence: TGTGCCAGCACCTACAGGCGCGTGGAGACCCAGTACTTC. Translated: CASTYRRVETQYF.

This clonotype is a singleton in its sample. This may arise from a read error, as a much more abundant clone is one base away. CDR3 in DNA: TGCTGTGTCTCCAGGTCGGGGGGCAAACACACCGGGGAGCTGTTTTTT. It codes for CCVSRSGGKHTGELFF. This sequence joins TRBV20-1 and TRBJ2-2; possible D gene TRBD2, 7 bases. Germline loops: CDR1 DFQATT, CDR2 SNEGSKA (reference sequence). This CDR3 has 16 amino acids.

This clonotype was counted between two and nine times. The rearrangement uses TRBV6-5 and TRBJ2-6, with D unclear. V was clipped by 2 bases and J by 0 bases, with 2 bases between them. Germline CDR1 MNHEY, CDR2 SVGAGI. The CDR3 runs 14 residues. The CDR3 sequence: CASSYISGANVLTF. The CDR3, as DNA: TGTGCCAGCAGTTACATCTCTGGGGCCAACGTCCTGACTTTC.

This clonotype was detected many times. The chain is built from TRBV12-3 or TRBV12-4 and TRBJ2-4; no clear D. V was shortened by 7 bases and J by 0 bases, with 10 bases between the two germline ends. CDR3 length: 14 residues. The CDR3 bases are TGTGCCAGCACCCTGTCTGGAGCCAAAAACATTCAGTACTTC. Residues: CASTLSGAKNIQYF.

This clonotype was detected many times. The V call is TRBV29-1, the J call TRBJ2-3; D possibly corresponds to TRBD1 (6 bases). Germline CDR1 and CDR2: SQVTM and ANQGSEA. V was trimmed by 5 bases and J by 0 bases, leaving 18 bases between them. This CDR3 has 16 residues. CDR3 coding DNA: TGCAGCGTTAACCCGACAGGTTCGACTAGCACAGATACGCAGTATTTT. Its protein product is CSVNPTGSTSTDTQYF.

In DNA form, the CDR3 reads TGCGCCAGCAGCCGAAATCTAGCGGGGCTTCACGAGCAGTACTTC. Encoded protein: CASSRNLAGLHEQYF. The chain uses TRBV4-3 and TRBJ2-7; 9 bases agree with TRBD2. Germline V gene lookup returns CDR1 LGHNA and CDR2 YSLEER. The ends lost 4 bases at V and 5 bases at J; junction bases unmatched: 9. This CDR3 comprises 15 residues.

The rearrangement uses TRBV15 and TRBJ2-5, with 12 bases aligning to TRBD2. J was trimmed by 4 bases and V by 3 bases; bases with no gene match: 12. Looked up from germline, CDR1 is LNHNV and CDR2 is YYDKDF (reference sequence). CDR3 size: 18 residues. As DNA, the CDR3 is TGTGCCACCAGCAGTGAACCCCCTAGCGGGGGGGCCGGAGAGACCCAGTACTTC. Translating gives CATSSEPPSGGAGETQYF.

This clonotype has at least ten counts. This rearrangement joins TRBV5-1 to TRBJ2-1; D assignment may be TRBD1 or TRBD2 (6 bases each). The CDR3 covers 12 residues. Per the germline V gene, CDR1 is SGHRS and CDR2 is YFSETQ. The V gene lost 5 bases and the J gene lost 12 bases, with 15 bases spanning the gap. Here the CDR3 reads CASSYGGSMQFF. The CDR3 DNA is TGCGCCAGCAGTTACGGGGGCTCCATGCAGTTCTTC.

This clonotype has at least ten counts. V usage is TRBV7-8 and J usage is TRBJ2-2; 10 nucleotides agree with TRBD2. V was clipped by 0 bases and J by 4 bases; unmatched bases: 2. CDR1 is SGHVS, CDR2 FQNEAQ, per germline. The CDR3 loop spans 16 amino acids. In nucleotides, the CDR3 is TGTGCCAGCAGCTTAGCCTTAGCGGGGGGCACCGGGGAGCTGTTTTTT. Translated: CASSLALAGGTGELFF. The whole variable domain, remainder taken from reference TRBV7-8 and TRBJ2-2, is GAGVSQSPRYKVAKRGQDVALRCDPISGHVSLFWYQQALGQGPEFLTYFQNEAQLDKSGLPSDRFFAERPEGSVSTLKIQRTQQEDSAVYLCASSLALAGGTGELFFGEGSRLTVL.

The J gene is TRBJ1-5, the V gene TRBV6-4; D ambiguous. Germline CDR1 reads MRHNA; CDR2 reads SNTAGT. The length of the CDR3 is 16 residues. V lost 0 bases to trimming and J lost 1 base, with 10 bases between them. The CDR3, as DNA: TGTGCCAGCAGTGACTCATCGACGGGAAGCAATCAGCCCCAGCATTTT. It yields the protein CASSDSSTGSNQPQHF.

This clonotype was seen more than once but under ten times. The CDR3, as DNA: TGTGCCACCAGCGCCCGAGACAGGGGGCGTAGGGACTATGGCTACACCTTC. Protein sequence: CATSARDRGRRDYGYTF. V usage is TRBV15 and J usage is TRBJ1-2, with TRBD1 matching 10 bases. V lost 5 bases, J lost 3 bases, and 12 bases stayed unmatched. Germline V CDR1 and CDR2: LNHNV, YYDKDF (reference sequence). The CDR3 covers 17 residues.